The source of this TCR beta chain is a study of human T cells and chemical hapten exposure (TCRdb year 2021). In terms of the full investigation: For sensitization, 2% DPC in acetone was applied to a roughly 2 cm by roughly 2 cm area of upper inner arm skin. Throughout the study period of around 24 weeks, patients also received therapeutic DPC doses to the scalp every week. Patch testing on the upper back used Finn chambers containing 0.01% DPC, with scoring done after 6 days according to International Contact Dermatitis Research Group standards. Alopecia areata with under or over 50% scalp involvement, alopecia totalis and alopecia universalis were represented in the patient cohort, which was mostly female. Libraries were combined into a pool for sequencing, and differences in TCR yield between samples came mainly from small differences in library volumes within the pool. This study followed changes in the peripheral blood TCR repertoire in vivo during primary and secondary sensitization of alopecia patients to the hapten diphenylcyclopropenone (DPC). Patient blood was sampled pre-sensitization (week 0) and at 2, 6 and about 24 weeks after DPC sensitization. Approximately 30 alopecia patients provided blood for TCR sequencing at one to four time points (pre-sensitization, 2, 6 and 24 weeks).

About this clonotype: The antigen it recognizes is unknown. No base quality values were provided; no much bigger clone lies one nucleotide off.

Broader findings and caveats from the paper: Repeated subsampling changed both the strength of the expansion versus patch-test correlation and the threshold at which the correlation became significant. A positive correlation was found between the number of PT1 expanded TCRs and patch test score, with significance reached at thresholds 8, 16 and 32 but not 4. Compared with pre-sensitization or healthy control sets, expanded TCRs formed significantly more large CDR3 similarity clusters, which is consistent with antigen-driven responses. All patients had alopecia, a presumed autoimmune disease, so their immune response might differ from that of healthy individuals. DPC sensitization did not change how many TCRs were above 1 in 1000 frequency, and no evidence was found of alterations in global repertoire structure.

The CDR3 covers 15 residues, taking in both the cysteine and the phenylalanine. The DNA shown is the 45-base CDR3, in frame from base 1. Compared with germline, V lacks 6 bases and J lacks 2 bases; bases without a gene match: 7. The germline V gene yields ENHRY for CDR1 and SYGVKD for CDR2. The method behind the library was RACE. Sequencing relied on a NextSeq 500. During library preparation, unique molecular identifiers were attached to individual cDNA molecules so that TCRs could be counted quantitatively and reproducibly. For every blood RNA sample, sequencing covered both the TCR alpha and TCR beta chains. The original methods were these. Samples had a median of roughly 87,000 TCRs, with a range from roughly 23,224 to 700,000. V, J and CDR3 annotation of the TCR reads was performed with the Decombinator software suite. For the PS versus PT1 abundance plots, all samples were subsampled to the same number of TCRs (28,000). Expanded TCRs were defined as absent before sensitization and observed at least eight times at the 2-week time point. TCRdb reprocessed the public reads (quality trimming at Q25 with fastp, clone calling with MiXCR) and kept in-frame beta chains. When rows share a CDR3 protein, they turn into one entry using the most common DNA and genes. The V and J calls follow TCRdb's processing rather than the paper's. Counted in this sample were tens of thousands of distinct CDR3 sequences; 9.8% of them appeared once. Of the sample, about 3.1% is held by the ten largest clones.

The time point label corresponds to: patch test 1, 2 weeks after DPC sensitization. The sample's treatment or condition label is to be understood as: therapeutic diphenylcyclopropenone sensitization with weekly scalp DPC. At each patch-test visit, blood was drawn before the patch test was applied. Patients were considered eligible if aged 18 to 70, diagnosed with alopecia and deemed suitable for DPC therapy, and patients were excluded if pregnant. Total RNA was isolated from unfractionated whole blood collected in Tempus Blood RNA tubes. The material was whole blood, obtained in connection with sensitization to the hapten diphenylcyclopropenone (DPC). This TCR derives from a woman aged 40-49 years with alopecia areata. Some clones in this sample may be carry-over from other donors' samples. The rearranged chain carries TRBV10-3 and TRBJ2-3, with TRBD2 matching 8 junction bases. The CDR3 reads as follows: CAISAGLGDTDTQYF. The sequenced DNA is TGTGCCATCAGCGCGGGACTAGGGGACACAGATACGCAGTATTTT.